This T cell receptor (beta chain) was observed in a study of T-cell reconstitution after alpha-beta-depleted transplantation in children. Unique molecular identifiers were used in preparing the TCRbeta library. One entry per CDR3 protein results from TCRdb running MiXCR on the PCR reads. The sample includes about 360,000 distinct CDR3 sequences, roughly 15% seen only once; the top ten take about 4%. This CDR3 region has 17 residues. Germline CDR1 is SGHAT and CDR2 is FQNNGV. Trimming cost V 3 bases and J 3 bases; bases outside gene matches: 3. This clonotype appeared many times. Source: PBMCs, taken from the stem cell graft. This TCR was recovered from a human donor who donated a stem cell graft to a child with Fanconi anemia. This chain links TRBV11-2 with TRBJ2-6; TRBD1 aligns across 12 bases. The chain's CDR3 is CASSLGQGAHGANVLTF. The CDR3, as DNA: TGTGCCAGCAGCTTGGGACAGGGGGCGCATGGGGCCAACGTCCTGACTTTC. The full variable domain, completed using reference TRBV11-2 and TRBJ2-6, is EAGVAQSPRYKIIEKRQSVAFWCNPISGHATLYWYQQILGQGPKLLIQFQNNGVVDDSQLPKDRFSAERLKGVDSTLKIQPAKLEDSAVYLCASSLGQGAHGANVLTFGAGSRLTVL.